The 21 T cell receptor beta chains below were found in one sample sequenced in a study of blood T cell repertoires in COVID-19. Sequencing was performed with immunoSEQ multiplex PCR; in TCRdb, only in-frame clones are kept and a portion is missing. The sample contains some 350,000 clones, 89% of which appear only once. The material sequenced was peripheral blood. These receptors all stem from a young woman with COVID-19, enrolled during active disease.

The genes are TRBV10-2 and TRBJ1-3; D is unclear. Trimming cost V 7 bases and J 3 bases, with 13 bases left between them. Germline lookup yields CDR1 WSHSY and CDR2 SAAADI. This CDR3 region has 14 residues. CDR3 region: CASKAADFGNTIYF. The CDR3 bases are TGCGCCAGCAAGGCGGCGGATTTTGGAAACACCATATATTTT.

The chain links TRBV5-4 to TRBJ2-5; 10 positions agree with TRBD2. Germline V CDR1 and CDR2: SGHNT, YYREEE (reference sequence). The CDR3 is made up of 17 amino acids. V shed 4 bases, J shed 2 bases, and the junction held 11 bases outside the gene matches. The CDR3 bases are TGTGCCAGCAGCCCGGTGGGATCGGGACTAGCGCAAGAGACCCAGTACTTC. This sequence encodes CASSPVGSGLAQETQYF.

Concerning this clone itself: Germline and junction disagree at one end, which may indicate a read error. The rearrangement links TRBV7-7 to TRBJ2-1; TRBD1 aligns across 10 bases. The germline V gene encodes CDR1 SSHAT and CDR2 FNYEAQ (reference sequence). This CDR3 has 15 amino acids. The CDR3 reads CASSLGQGDINEQFF. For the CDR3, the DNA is TGTGCTAGCAGCTTAGGACAGGGGGACATTAATGAGCAGTTCTTC.

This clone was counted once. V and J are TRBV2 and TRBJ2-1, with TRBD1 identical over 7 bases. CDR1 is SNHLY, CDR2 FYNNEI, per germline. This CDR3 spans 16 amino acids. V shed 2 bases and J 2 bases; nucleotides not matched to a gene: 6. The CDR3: CASSELGGIPYNEQFF. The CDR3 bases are TGTGCCAGCAGTGAACTAGGGGGCATCCCCTACAATGAGCAGTTCTTC. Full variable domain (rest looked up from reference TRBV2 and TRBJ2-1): EPEVTQTPSHQVTQMGQEVILRCVPISNHLYFYWYRQILGQKVEFLVSFYNNEISEKSEIFDDQFSVERPDGSNFTLKIRSTKLEDSAMYFCASSELGGIPYNEQFFGPGTRLTVL.

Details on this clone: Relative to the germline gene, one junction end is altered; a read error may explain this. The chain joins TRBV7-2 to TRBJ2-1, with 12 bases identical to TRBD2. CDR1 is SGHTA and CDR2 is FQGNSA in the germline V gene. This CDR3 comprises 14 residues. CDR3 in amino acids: CASSLAGGLSEQFF. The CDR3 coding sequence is TGTGCCAGCAGCCTAGCGGGGGGGTTATCTGAGCAGTTCTTC.

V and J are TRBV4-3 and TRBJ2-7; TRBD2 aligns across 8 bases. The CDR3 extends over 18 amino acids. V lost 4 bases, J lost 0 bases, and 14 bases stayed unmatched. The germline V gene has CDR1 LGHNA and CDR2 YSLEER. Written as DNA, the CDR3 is TGCGCCAGCAGCCGGAGTAGCGGGGCCTCTGCCTTCTCCTACGAGCAGTACTTC. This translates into CASSRSSGASAFSYEQYF.

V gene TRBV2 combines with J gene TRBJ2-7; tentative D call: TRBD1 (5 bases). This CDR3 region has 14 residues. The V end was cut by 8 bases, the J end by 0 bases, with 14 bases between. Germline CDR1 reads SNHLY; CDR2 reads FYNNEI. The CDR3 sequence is CASGPGWFSYEQYF. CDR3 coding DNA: TGTGCCAGCGGCCCAGGGTGGTTCTCCTACGAGCAGTACTTC.

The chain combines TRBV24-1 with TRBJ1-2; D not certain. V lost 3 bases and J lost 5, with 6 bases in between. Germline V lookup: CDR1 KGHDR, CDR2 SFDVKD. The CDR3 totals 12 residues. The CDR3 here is CATSDTAYGYTF. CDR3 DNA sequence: TGTGCCACCAGTGATACAGCTTATGGCTACACCTTC.

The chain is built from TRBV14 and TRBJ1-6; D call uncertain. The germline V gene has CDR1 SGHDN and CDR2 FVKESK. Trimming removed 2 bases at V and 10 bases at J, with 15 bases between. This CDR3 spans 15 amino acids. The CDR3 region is CASSQWAIGESPLHF. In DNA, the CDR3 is TGTGCCAGCAGCCAATGGGCTATCGGGGAATCACCCCTCCACTTT.

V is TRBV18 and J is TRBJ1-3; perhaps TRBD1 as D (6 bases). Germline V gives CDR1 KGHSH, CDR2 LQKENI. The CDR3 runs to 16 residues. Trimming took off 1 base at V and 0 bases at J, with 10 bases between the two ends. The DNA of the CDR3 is TGTGCCAGCTCACCACGGACAGCATCCTCTGGAAACACCATATATTTT. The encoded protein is CASSPRTASSGNTIYF.

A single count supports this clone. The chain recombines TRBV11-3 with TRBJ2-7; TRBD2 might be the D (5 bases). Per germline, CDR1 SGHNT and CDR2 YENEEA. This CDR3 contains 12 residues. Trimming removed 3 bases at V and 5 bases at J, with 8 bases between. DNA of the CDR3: TGTGCCAGCAGCTTCTTGGGAGACGAGCAGTACGTC. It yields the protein CASSFLGDEQYV.

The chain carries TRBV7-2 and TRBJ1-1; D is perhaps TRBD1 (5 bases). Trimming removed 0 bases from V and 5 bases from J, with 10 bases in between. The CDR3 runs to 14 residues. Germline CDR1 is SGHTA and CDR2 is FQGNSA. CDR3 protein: CASSLALRGTEAFF. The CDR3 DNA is TGTGCCAGCAGCTTAGCGCTCCGGGGGACTGAAGCTTTCTTT.

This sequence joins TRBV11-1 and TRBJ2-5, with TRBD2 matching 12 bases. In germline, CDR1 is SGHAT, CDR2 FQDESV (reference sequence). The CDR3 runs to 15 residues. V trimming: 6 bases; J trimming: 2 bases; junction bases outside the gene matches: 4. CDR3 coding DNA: TGTGCCAGCAGACTAGCGGGGGGCGGGCAAGAGACCCAGTACTTC. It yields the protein CASRLAGGGQETQYF.

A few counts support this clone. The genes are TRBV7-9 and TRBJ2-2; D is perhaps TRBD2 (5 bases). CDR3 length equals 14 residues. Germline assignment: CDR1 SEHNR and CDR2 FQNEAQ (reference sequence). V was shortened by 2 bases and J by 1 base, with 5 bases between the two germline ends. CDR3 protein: CASSLRENTGELFF. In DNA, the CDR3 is TGTGCCAGCAGCTTACGGGAGAACACCGGGGAGCTGTTTTTT.

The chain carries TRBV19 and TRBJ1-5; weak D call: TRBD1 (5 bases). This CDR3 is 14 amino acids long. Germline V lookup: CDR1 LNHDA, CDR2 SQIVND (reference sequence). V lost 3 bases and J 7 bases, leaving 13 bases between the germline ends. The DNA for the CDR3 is TGTGCCAGTAGTATCACAGGCGGAATGCAGCCCCAGCATTTT. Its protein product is CASSITGGMQPQHF.

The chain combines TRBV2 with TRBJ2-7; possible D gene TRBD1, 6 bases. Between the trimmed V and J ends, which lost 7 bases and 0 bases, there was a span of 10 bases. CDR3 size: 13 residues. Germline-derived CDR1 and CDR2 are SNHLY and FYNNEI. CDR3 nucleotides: TGTGCCAGCACGGGGACACCCTCCTACGAGCAGTACTTC. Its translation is CASTGTPSYEQYF.

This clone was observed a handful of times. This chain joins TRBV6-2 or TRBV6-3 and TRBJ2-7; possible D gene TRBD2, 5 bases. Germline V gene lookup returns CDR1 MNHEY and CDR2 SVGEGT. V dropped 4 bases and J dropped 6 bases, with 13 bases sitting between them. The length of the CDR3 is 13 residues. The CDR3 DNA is TGTGCCAGCAGTTTCGAATGGACTTCCGAGCAGTACGTC. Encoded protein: CASSFEWTSEQYV.

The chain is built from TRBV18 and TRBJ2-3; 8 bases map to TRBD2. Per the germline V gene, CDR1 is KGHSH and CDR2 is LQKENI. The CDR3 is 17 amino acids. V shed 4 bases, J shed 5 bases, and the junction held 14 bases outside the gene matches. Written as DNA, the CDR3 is TGTGCCAGCTCACGATCTGTGCGGGAGGCCCGCGGAGATACGCAGTATTTT. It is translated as CASSRSVREARGDTQYF.

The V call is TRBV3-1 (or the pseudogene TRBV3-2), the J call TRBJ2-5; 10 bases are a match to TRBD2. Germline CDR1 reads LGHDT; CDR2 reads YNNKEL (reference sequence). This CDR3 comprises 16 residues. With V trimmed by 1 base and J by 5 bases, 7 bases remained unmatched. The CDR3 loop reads CASSQGLAGVRETQYF. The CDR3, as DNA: TGTGCCAGCAGCCAAGGCCTAGCGGGAGTACGGGAGACCCAGTACTTC.

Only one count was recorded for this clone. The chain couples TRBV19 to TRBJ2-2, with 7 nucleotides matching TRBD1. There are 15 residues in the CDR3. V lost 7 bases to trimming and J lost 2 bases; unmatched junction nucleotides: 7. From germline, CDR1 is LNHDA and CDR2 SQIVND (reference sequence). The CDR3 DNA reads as TGTGCCAGTAAGGCTGGGACAGTAAACACCGGGGAGCTGTTTTTT. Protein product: CASKAGTVNTGELFF.

The CDR3 region has the DNA TGTGCCAGCAGCCAAGAGGTGGAGGGCACCGGGGAGCTGTTTTTT. Translating it yields CASSQEVEGTGELFF. This chain joins TRBV4-2 and TRBJ2-2, with D tentatively TRBD2 (6 bases). There are 15 residues in the CDR3. Looked up from germline, CDR1 is LGHNA and CDR2 is YNFKEQ. The V end lost 0 bases, the J end lost 4 bases, and 9 bases lay between the germline ends.